The rows below give T cell receptor beta chains drawn from one sample of a study of CD8 T cells in ankylosing spondylitis. MiXCR was run by TCRdb on the 5' RACE reads, yielding one entry per CDR3 protein. The sample records 200,000 to 250,000 distinct CDR3 sequences, 32% being singletons. Sequenced: blood, either unsorted or a sorted T cell fraction (not recorded which). These receptors all stem from a male donor with ankylosing spondylitis or in good health (not recorded which). Each CDR3 is given with its conserved first and last residue. The order of the fields is J gene, clone size, V gene, D gene, CDR3 protein, CDR3 DNA. A D gene is named only where the DNA matches it firmly. Clone sizes are given selectively: once, few, many, or a class where the clone is expanded.

J gene: TRBJ2-3; clone size: few; V gene: TRBV10-3; D gene: NA; CDR3 protein: CAISESPADTQYF; CDR3 DNA: TGTGCCATCAGTGAGTCACCCGCGGATACGCAGTATTTT
J gene: TRBJ2-7; clone size: few; V gene: TRBV6-5; D gene: TRBD2; CDR3 protein: CASSYAGGSSYEQYF; CDR3 DNA: TGTGCCAGCAGTTACGCGGGGGGATCCTCCTACGAGCAGTACTTC
J gene: TRBJ2-7; clone size: few; V gene: TRBV7-8; D gene: NA; CDR3 protein: CASSQTAGQTYEQYF; CDR3 DNA: TGTGCCAGCAGCCAGACAGCAGGACAGACCTACGAGCAGTACTTC
J gene: TRBJ2-1; clone size: few; V gene: TRBV6-2/TRBV6-3; D gene: NA; CDR3 protein: CASSQGLAYNEQFF; CDR3 DNA: TGTGCCAGCAGTCAGGGACTTGCTTACAATGAGCAGTTCTTC
J gene: TRBJ2-7; clone size: few; V gene: TRBV3-1; D gene: NA; CDR3 protein: CASSQERRVSYEQYF; CDR3 DNA: TGTGCCAGCAGCCAAGAGCGTCGGGTCTCCTACGAGCAGTACTTC
J gene: TRBJ2-7; clone size: few; V gene: TRBV5-6; D gene: NA; CDR3 protein: CASSLEGIISYEQYF; CDR3 DNA: TGTGCCAGCAGCTTAGAGGGAATTATTTCCTACGAGCAGTACTTC
J gene: TRBJ2-6; clone size: once; V gene: TRBV5-5; D gene: NA; CDR3 protein: CASSTRVLSGANVLTF; CDR3 DNA: TGTGCCAGCAGCACGAGGGTCCTCTCTGGGGCCAACGTCCTGACTTTC
J gene: TRBJ2-2; clone size: many; V gene: TRBV20-1; D gene: NA; CDR3 protein: CSASPGGELFF; CDR3 DNA: TGCAGTGCTAGTCCTGGCGGGGAGCTGTTTTTT
J gene: TRBJ2-1; clone size: few; V gene: TRBV20-1; D gene: NA; CDR3 protein: CSASSLTAYNEQFF; CDR3 DNA: TGCAGTGCTAGCAGTCTGACCGCCTACAATGAGCAGTTCTTC
J gene: TRBJ2-2; clone size: NA; V gene: TRBV29-1; D gene: NA; CDR3 protein: CSVEDLHTGELFF; CDR3 DNA: TGCAGCGTTGAAGATCTCCACACCGGGGAGCTGTTTTTT
J gene: TRBJ2-1; clone size: NA; V gene: TRBV5-1; D gene: TRBD2; CDR3 protein: CASSAAGTRRFF; CDR3 DNA: TGCGCCAGCAGCGCGGCGGGGACTAGAAGGTTCTTC
J gene: TRBJ2-1; clone size: few; V gene: TRBV6-5; D gene: NA; CDR3 protein: CASSYTTGTPYNEQFF; CDR3 DNA: TGTGCCAGCAGTTACACGACCGGGACACCATACAATGAGCAGTTCTTC
J gene: TRBJ2-1; clone size: many; V gene: TRBV12-3/TRBV12-4; D gene: NA; CDR3 protein: CASSPNQASIEQFF; CDR3 DNA: TGTGCCAGCAGTCCCAACCAGGCCTCCATTGAGCAGTTCTTC
J gene: TRBJ2-4; clone size: few; V gene: TRBV7-2; D gene: NA; CDR3 protein: CASSHSQAKNIQYF; CDR3 DNA: TGTGCCAGCAGCCACAGCCAAGCCAAAAACATTCAGTACTTC
J gene: TRBJ1-4; clone size: NA; V gene: TRBV6-5; D gene: TRBD1; CDR3 protein: CASSYTPGTGGEKLFF; CDR3 DNA: TGTGCCAGCAGTTACACGCCCGGGACAGGGGGTGAAAAACTGTTTTTT
J gene: TRBJ1-1; clone size: few; V gene: TRBV6-1; D gene: NA; CDR3 protein: CASSGTRHTEAFF; CDR3 DNA: TGTGCCAGCAGTGGAACACGGCACACTGAAGCTTTCTTT
J gene: TRBJ2-2; clone size: few; V gene: TRBV9; D gene: NA; CDR3 protein: CASTGASLNTGELFF; CDR3 DNA: TGTGCCAGCACGGGGGCCTCACTGAACACCGGGGAGCTGTTTTTT
J gene: TRBJ2-7; clone size: NA; V gene: TRBV7-2; D gene: TRBD1; CDR3 protein: CASSPSGQGTYEQYF; CDR3 DNA: TGTGCCAGCAGCCCGTCGGGACAGGGTACCTACGAGCAGTACTTC
J gene: TRBJ2-3; clone size: few; V gene: TRBV18; D gene: TRBD2; CDR3 protein: CASSAGTSGLSTDTQYF; CDR3 DNA: TGTGCCAGCTCAGCCGGGACTAGCGGGTTATCCACAGATACGCAGTATTTT
J gene: TRBJ2-6; clone size: few; V gene: TRBV20-1; D gene: NA; CDR3 protein: CSARDTSGANVLTF; CDR3 DNA: TGCAGTGCTAGAGACACCTCTGGGGCCAACGTCCTGACTTTC
J gene: TRBJ2-3; clone size: NA; V gene: TRBV10-2; D gene: NA; CDR3 protein: CASSEFQRTDTQYF; CDR3 DNA: TGCGCCAGCAGTGAGTTTCAGCGCACAGATACGCAGTATTTT
J gene: TRBJ2-7; clone size: few; V gene: TRBV20-1; D gene: TRBD2; CDR3 protein: CSARPRGGTHSYEQYF; CDR3 DNA: TGCAGTGCTAGACCGCGCGGGGGGACGCACTCCTACGAGCAGTACTTC